The 28 T cell receptor beta chains reported below all come from one sample, sequenced in a study of blood T cell repertoires in COVID-19. Clones were read by immunoSEQ multiplex PCR, and TCRdb kept only the in-frame ones, dropping some. Here the sample spans over 150,000 clones, roughly 84% being singletons. The material sequenced was peripheral blood. These receptor sequences come from a man aged 45-60 years with COVID-19, enrolled during active disease.

The V and J genes are TRBV18 and TRBJ1-2; TRBD1 might be the D (6 bases). The CDR3 extends over 15 amino acids. With 3 bases removed from V and 3 bases from J, the gap between germline ends came to 14 bases. Germline loops: CDR1 KGHSH, CDR2 LQKENI. The CDR3 loop reads CASSPFRTEDYGYTF. The DNA of the CDR3 is TGTGCCAGCTCACCCTTCCGGACAGAGGACTATGGCTACACCTTC.

The chain is built from TRBV5-6 and TRBJ2-7, with 13 positions matching TRBD2. V dropped 4 bases and J dropped 5; count of bases not matched to a gene: 9. Per germline, CDR1 SGHDT and CDR2 YYEEEE. CDR3 size: 16 residues. The CDR3 loop reads CASSPGLAGAQHEQYF. CDR3 DNA sequence: TGTGCCAGCAGCCCCGGACTAGCGGGAGCTCAACACGAGCAGTACTTC.

This CDR3 reads CASSHGSPLHF. CDR3 bases: TGTGCCAGCAGCCACGGTTCACCCCTCCACTTT. The genes are TRBV7-8 and TRBJ1-6; D unclear. V was cut by 5 bases and J by 9 bases, with 5 bases left in between. CDR3 length equals 11 residues. Germline CDR1 reads SGHVS; CDR2 reads FQNEAQ.

V gene TRBV19 combines with J gene TRBJ2-7; D possibly corresponds to TRBD1 (6 bases). Germline CDR1 and CDR2: LNHDA and SQIVND (reference sequence). Trimming cost V 3 bases and J 10 bases, with 16 bases left between them. The CDR3 runs to 13 residues. This chain's CDR3 is CASSMSGQSLQYF. The CDR3 DNA reads TGTGCCAGTAGTATGTCCGGACAGTCCCTTCAGTACTTC. Full variable domain (missing parts from reference TRBV19 and TRBJ2-7): DGGITQSPKYLFRKEGQNVTLSCEQNLNHDAMYWYRQDPGQGLRLIYYSQIVNDFQKGDIAEGYSVSREKKESFPLTVTSAQKNPTAFYLCASSMSGQSLQYFGPGTRLTVT.

This clone was seen a handful of times. This sequence joins TRBV6-5 and TRBJ1-3; D unresolved. Deletions cut 2 bases from V and 2 bases from J, with 13 bases between. CDR1 is MNHEY, CDR2 SVGAGI, per germline. The CDR3 has 16 residues. The CDR3 DNA reads TGTGCCAGCAGTTACGGGCTAGGGAGCACTGGAAACACCATATATTTT. This translates into CASSYGLGSTGNTIYF.

The chain couples TRBV19 to TRBJ2-7; D is uncertain. CDR3 length equals 15 residues. Looked up from germline, CDR1 is LNHDA and CDR2 is SQIVND (reference sequence). V was pared by 3 bases and J by 6 bases, with 18 bases between. CDR3 in amino acids: CASSMSSAGLSEQYF. For the CDR3, the DNA is TGTGCCAGTAGTATGTCTTCGGCAGGTTTGAGCGAGCAGTACTTC.

This chain joins TRBV30 and TRBJ2-1; 8 bases match TRBD1. CDR1 is GTSNPN, CDR2 SVGIG, per germline (reference sequence). The V gene end was trimmed by 5 bases and the J gene end by 0 bases; junction bases not matched to a gene: 6. The CDR3 length is 15 residues. The CDR3 loop is CAWGRDRPSYNEQFF. CDR3 nucleotide sequence: TGTGCCTGGGGCCGGGACAGGCCCTCCTACAATGAGCAGTTCTTC.

The CDR3 nucleotides read TGTGCCAGCAGCCAAGGATGGGCAACCGGGGAGCTGTTTTTT. It yields the protein CASSQGWATGELFF. V and J are TRBV3-1 (or the pseudogene TRBV3-2) and TRBJ2-2; no clear D gene. The CDR3 has 14 amino acids. V was shortened by 1 base and J by 5 bases, with 8 bases between the two germline ends. Germline V gene data show CDR1 as LGHDT and CDR2 as YNNKEL (reference sequence).

This chain links TRBV18 with TRBJ1-2; 9 bases agree with TRBD1. Germline loops: CDR1 KGHSH, CDR2 LQKENI. The CDR3 has 13 amino acids. Trimming cost V 6 bases and J 4 bases; bases outside gene matches: 3. The CDR3 coding sequence is TGTGCCAGCTCCTCGGGACAGGGCTATGGCTACACCTTC. Its protein product is CASSSGQGYGYTF.

This clone was seen just once. The J gene is TRBJ2-2, the V gene TRBV28, with 14 nucleotides matching TRBD2. The CDR3 is made up of 19 amino acids. Germline CDR1 reads MDHEN; CDR2 reads SYDVKM. The trim removed 5 bases at V and 2 bases at J, leaving 10 bases unmatched. CDR3 nucleotide sequence: TGTGCCAGCAGTCCGGGCGGACTAGCGGGGGGATCAAACACCGGGGAGCTGTTTTTT. It is translated as CASSPGGLAGGSNTGELFF.

The chain joins TRBV21-1 to TRBJ1-6; TRBD1 reflects the table's D call only, with no check against the DNA. TRBV21-1 is a known pseudogene. This CDR3 has 14 amino acids. The CDR3 loop reads CASSSRQKNSPLHF. CDR3 bases: TGTGCCAGCAGCTCTCGACAGAAGAATTCACCCCTCCACTTT.

The genes are TRBV7-3 and TRBJ1-6; TRBD1 aligns across 9 bases. Germline loops: CDR1 SGHTA, CDR2 FQGTGA. The CDR3 sequence is 15 residues long. Trimming cost V 2 bases and J 6 bases; bases outside gene matches: 2. CDR3 sequence (DNA): TGTGCCAGCAGCTTATCGGGACAGGGTAATTCACCCCTCCACTTT. It yields the protein CASSLSGQGNSPLHF.

V gene TRBV7-2 combines with J gene TRBJ2-5; D gene ambiguous. The CDR3 consists of 12 residues. Trimming shortened V by 3 bases and J by 8 bases, and 10 bases separated the two germline ends. Germline lookup yields CDR1 SGHTA and CDR2 FQGNSA. The CDR3 nucleotides read TGTGCCAGCAGCTTGTTACTACATACCCAGTACTTC. Translated, it gives CASSLLLHTQYF.

The chain joins TRBV7-9 to TRBJ2-1; D is possibly TRBD1 (5 bases). This CDR3 comprises 13 residues. CDR1 SEHNR and CDR2 FQNEAQ come from the germline V gene (reference sequence). Trimming took off 5 bases at V and 5 bases at J, with 10 bases between the two ends. The DNA for the CDR3 is TGTGCCAGCAGCCTTCAGGGTGACAATGAGCAGTTCTTC. Its protein product is CASSLQGDNEQFF.

The chain employs TRBV5-4 and TRBJ2-7, with TRBD2 matching 7 bases. The CDR3 totals 14 residues. Germline CDR1 SGHNT, CDR2 YYREEE (reference sequence). V shed 5 bases and J 3 bases; nucleotides not matched to a gene: 8. In DNA, the CDR3 is TGTGCCAGCAGTCTTAGCGGGTCCCACTACGAGCAGTACTTC. Its protein is CASSLSGSHYEQYF. The full variable domain, its missing parts supplied by reference TRBV5-4 and TRBJ2-7, is ETGVTQSPTHLIKTRGQQVTLRCSSQSGHNTVSWYQQALGQGPQFIFQYYREEENGRGNFPPRFSGLQFPNYSSELNVNALELDDSALYLCASSLSGSHYEQYFGPGTRLTVT.

The chain is built from TRBV19 and TRBJ2-2; TRBD2 matches at 8 bases. The V gene end was trimmed by 3 bases and the J gene end by 7 bases; junction bases not matched to a gene: 10. Germline V CDR1 and CDR2: LNHDA, SQIVND (reference sequence). The CDR3 consists of 16 residues. The CDR3 DNA follows: TGTGCCAGTAGTATCATTAGCGGGATGGTTGGCGGGGAGCTGTTTTTT. Amino acid sequence: CASSIISGMVGGELFF. Full variable domain (missing parts from reference TRBV19 and TRBJ2-2): DGGITQSPKYLFRKEGQNVTLSCEQNLNHDAMYWYRQDPGQGLRLIYYSQIVNDFQKGDIAEGYSVSREKKESFPLTVTSAQKNPTAFYLCASSIISGMVGGELFFGEGSRLTVL.

The CDR3 spells CASSITERGSYEQYF. The CDR3 DNA sequence: TGTGCCAGCAGCATTACAGAGCGGGGGAGCTACGAGCAGTACTTC. V and J are TRBV7-9 and TRBJ2-7, with TRBD2 matching 8 bases. Germline values: CDR1 SEHNR, CDR2 FQNEAQ (reference sequence). The length of the CDR3 is 15 residues. The V segment lost 5 bases and the J segment 3 bases; nucleotides outside the gene matches: 9. Filled out from reference TRBV7-9 and TRBJ2-7, the complete variable domain reads DTGVSQNPRHKITKRGQNVTFRCDPISEHNRLYWYRQTLGQGPEFLTYFQNEAQLEKSRLLSDRFSAERPKGSFSTLEIQRTEQGDSAMYLCASSITERGSYEQYFGPGTRLTVT.

The chain uses TRBV14 and TRBJ1-2; TRBD1 matches at 7 bases. V lost 4 bases, J lost 0 bases, and 5 bases stayed unmatched. CDR1 SGHDN and CDR2 FVKESK come from the germline V gene. CDR3 length equals 15 residues. The CDR3 coding sequence is TGTGCCAGCAGCCGCCGGGACAGACCTAACTATGGCTACACCTTC. It encodes CASSRRDRPNYGYTF.

For the CDR3, the DNA is TGTGCCAGCAGTCCGCGACAAACCACCGGGGAGCTGTTTTTT. Residues: CASSPRQTTGELFF. The chain combines TRBV27 with TRBJ2-2; D is unclear. Germline-derived CDR1 and CDR2 are MNHEY and SMNVEV (reference sequence). This CDR3 comprises 14 residues. V dropped 5 bases and J dropped 4 bases, with 11 bases sitting between them.

In its sample, this clone was seen a few times. The chain uses TRBV4-2 and TRBJ2-5, with D perhaps matching TRBD1 (6 bases). The CDR3 has 19 residues. CDR1 and CDR2 (germline): LGHNA, YNFKEQ. Trimming took off 5 bases at V and 0 bases at J, with 25 bases between the two ends. The CDR3, as DNA: TGTGCCAGCAGCAACAAGTGGGGGTTTACAGGGAAGTACCAAGAGACCCAGTACTTC. Translating it yields CASSNKWGFTGKYQETQYF.

The J gene is TRBJ2-1, the V gene TRBV28; 8 positions agree with TRBD1. V shed 5 bases and J 7 bases; nucleotides not matched to a gene: 10. The germline V gene has CDR1 MDHEN and CDR2 SYDVKM. This CDR3 is 15 amino acids long. The CDR3 bases are TGTGCCAGCAGTCAACCACAGGGGGTGGGAAATGAGCAGTTCTTC. It yields the protein CASSQPQGVGNEQFF.

This rearrangement joins TRBV27 to TRBJ2-7, with 7 bases aligning to TRBD1. CDR3 length: 14 residues. Germline V gives CDR1 MNHEY, CDR2 SMNVEV (reference sequence). The V and J ends lost 3 bases and 3 bases, in that order; junction bases with no gene match: 5. Here the CDR3 DNA reads TGTGCCAGCAGTTTTACCCGGGACAGCTACGAGCAGTACTTC. It yields the protein CASSFTRDSYEQYF.

This chain links TRBV28 with TRBJ2-2; 8 nucleotides line up with TRBD2. V gave up 7 bases and J gave up 4 bases; unmatched junction bases: 5. The CDR3 totals 14 residues. Germline CDR1 reads MDHEN; CDR2 reads SYDVKM. CDR3 sequence reads: CASTGGGRTGELFF. As DNA, the CDR3 is TGTGCCAGCACCGGGGGGGGTCGCACCGGGGAGCTGTTTTTT.

The chain is built from TRBV28 and TRBJ2-6; possibly TRBD2 for D (6 bases). The CDR3 contains 15 residues. V was pared by 3 bases and J by 2 bases, with 8 bases between. Germline values: CDR1 MDHEN, CDR2 SYDVKM. As DNA, the CDR3 is TGTGCCAGCAGTTTGGGAGGCACTGGGGCCAACGTCCTGACTTTC. As protein: CASSLGGTGANVLTF.

The rearrangement joins TRBV5-1 to TRBJ2-5, with TRBD2 identical over 12 bases. This CDR3 is 15 amino acids long. Germline lookup yields CDR1 SGHRS and CDR2 YFSETQ. The V and J ends lost 7 bases and 1 base, in that order; junction bases with no gene match: 5. CDR3 sequence: CASEPGLAGQETQYF. The CDR3 DNA reads TGCGCCAGCGAACCGGGACTAGCGGGCCAAGAGACCCAGTACTTC.

This rearrangement joins TRBV24-1 to TRBJ2-1; 7 nucleotides line up with TRBD2. The CDR3 contains 17 residues. Per germline, CDR1 KGHDR and CDR2 SFDVKD. V shed 4 bases, J shed 8 bases, and the junction held 16 bases outside the gene matches. The CDR3 loop is CATSDPPGEGRVDEQFF. DNA of the CDR3: TGTGCCACCAGTGACCCCCCGGGGGAGGGGCGCGTTGATGAGCAGTTCTTC.

The chain employs TRBV7-8 and TRBJ1-3; D might be TRBD1 (6 bases). Trimming took 4 bases from V and 0 from J, leaving 13 bases between them. The CDR3 loop spans 16 amino acids. The germline V gene encodes CDR1 SGHVS and CDR2 FQNEAQ. The CDR3, as DNA: TGTGCCAGCAGCTCGTCGACAGGTCTCTCTGGAAACACCATATATTTT. Its protein product is CASSSSTGLSGNTIYF.

This clone was seen a handful of times. The chain's CDR3 is CASRKTENTGELFF. In nucleotides, the CDR3 is TGTGCCAGCCGGAAAACAGAGAACACCGGGGAGCTGTTTTTT. J is TRBJ2-2 and V is TRBV18, with unresolved D. Trimming stripped 8 bases from V and 1 base from J, with 11 bases between. This CDR3 region has 14 residues. Germline CDR1 is KGHSH and CDR2 is LQKENI.